Described below is a single T cell receptor beta chain sequence and its context. This sample is part of a study of cytomegalovirus exposure and HLA in healthy donors. Study background: A preliminary data release comprised tens of millions of unique TCRs obtained from HLA-typed donors.

The PCR used 60 Vbeta and 13 Jbeta primers. Sequencing used immunoSEQ multiplex PCR; TCRdb keeps in-frame clones, though not all of them. The listing contains 100,000 to 150,000 clones. J lost 6 bases, V lost 3 bases, and 7 bases had no gene match. The CDR3 runs to 15 residues. Germline CDR1 is SGHNT and CDR2 is YYREEE (reference sequence). The sample was PBMCs. The chain is built from TRBV5-4 and TRBJ2-2; 8 nucleotides align to TRBD2. The receptor was derived from a woman between 40 and 50 years old in good health and CMV-seropositive. CDR3 in amino acids: CASSSTAGAAGELFF. The CDR3 DNA sequence: TGTGCCAGCAGCTCGACAGCGGGAGCCGCCGGGGAGCTGTTTTTT. Full variable domain (outside the CDR3, taken from reference TRBV5-4 and TRBJ2-2): ETGVTQSPTHLIKTRGQQVTLRCSSQSGHNTVSWYQQALGQGPQFIFQYYREEENGRGNFPPRFSGLQFPNYSSELNVNALELDDSALYLCASSSTAGAAGELFFGEGSRLTVL.